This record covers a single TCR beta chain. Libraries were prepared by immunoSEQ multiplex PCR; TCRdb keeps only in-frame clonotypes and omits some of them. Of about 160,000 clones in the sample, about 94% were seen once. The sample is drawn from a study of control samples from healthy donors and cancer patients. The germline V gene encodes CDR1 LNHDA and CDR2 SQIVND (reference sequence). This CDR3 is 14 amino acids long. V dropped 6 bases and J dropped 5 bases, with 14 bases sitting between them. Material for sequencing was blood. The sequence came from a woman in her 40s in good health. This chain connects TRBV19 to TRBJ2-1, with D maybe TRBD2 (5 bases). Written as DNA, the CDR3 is TGTGCCAGTAGCAGGACTTTTAATGACAATGAGCAGTTCTTC. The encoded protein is CASSRTFNDNEQFF.